The 18 T cell receptor beta chains below were found in one sample sequenced in a study of shared clonotypes between healthy human individuals. The naive CD8 fraction comprised CD45RO-negative cells positively selected for CCR7 and excluded terminally differentiated effector memory CD45RA+ cells. Sequenced by immunoSEQ multiplex PCR; TCRdb stores in-frame clones only, minus some. The sample consists of about 2.1 million clones, 90% to 95% of them appearing once. Sequencing was done on a sample of naive CD8+ T cells from PBMCs. Source of these receptors: a man between 18 and 35 years old in good health. Some clones in this sample may be carry-over from other donors' samples.

This sequence joins TRBV6-1 and TRBJ2-5, with a tentative D call TRBD1 (6 bases). Germline lookup yields CDR1 MNHNS and CDR2 SASEGT. The V and J ends lost 1 base and 5 bases respectively, with 14 bases between them. The CDR3 sequence is 15 residues long. The CDR3 region has the DNA TGTGCCAGCAGTGAAGGACCAAAAAGGGGGGAGACCCAGTACTTC. Its translation: CASSEGPKRGETQYF.

This clone was counted between two and nine times. This sample includes further DNA sequences coding for the same CDR3. The CDR3 DNA sequence: TGTGCCACCAGCAGAGTTAGCACAGATACGCAGTATTTT. As protein: CATSRVSTDTQYF. The J gene is TRBJ2-3, the V gene TRBV15; no clear D gene. The germline V and J ends were trimmed by 1 base and 0 bases, with 2 bases remaining between them. This CDR3 has 13 residues. Germline assignment: CDR1 LNHNV and CDR2 YYDKDF (reference sequence). The variable domain in full, completed from reference TRBV15 and TRBJ2-3, reads DAMVIQNPRYQVTQFGKPVTLSCSQTLNHNVMYWYQQKSSQAPKLLFHYYDKDFNNEADTPDNFQSRRPNTSFCFLDIRSPGLGDTAMYLCATSRVSTDTQYFGPGTRLTVL.

The J gene is TRBJ1-2, the V gene TRBV7-9; 9 bases are a match to TRBD1. The CDR3 loop spans 16 amino acids. The junction had 12 bases not matched to a gene; V was cut back by 6 bases and J by 4 bases. Looked up from germline, CDR1 is SEHNR and CDR2 is FQNEAQ (reference sequence). The chain's CDR3 is CASSPTRDRVGYGYTF. CDR3 nucleotides: TGTGCCAGCAGTCCGACTCGGGACAGGGTTGGCTATGGCTACACCTTC.

This sequence joins TRBV6-5 and TRBJ1-5, with D maybe TRBD1 (5 bases). The ends were cut back, 5 bases at V and 4 bases at J, with 15 bases in the middle. The length of the CDR3 is 15 residues. Germline CDR1 reads MNHEY; CDR2 reads SVGAGI. Written as DNA, the CDR3 is TGTGCCAGCAGTGGAACTCCGAGGGGAAATCAGCCCCAGCATTTT. The encoded protein is CASSGTPRGNQPQHF.

The CDR3: CASTGRLAVNNEQFF. CDR3 nucleotides: TGTGCCAGCACGGGAAGGCTAGCGGTTAACAATGAGCAGTTCTTC. V and J are TRBV27 and TRBJ2-1, with TRBD2 matching over 7 bases. Trimming at V came to 7 bases and at J to 5 bases, leaving 11 bases not matched to a gene. This CDR3 has 15 residues. The germline CDR1 and CDR2 sequences are MNHEY and SMNVEV (reference sequence).

Only one count was recorded for this clone. V and J are TRBV25-1 and TRBJ2-5; 7 positions agree with TRBD2. The J call may be faulty, since TRBJ2-7 better matches the DNA end. This CDR3 is 15 amino acids long. CDR1 and CDR2 from the germline V gene are MGHDK and SYGVNS. In DNA form, the CDR3 reads TGTGCCAGCAGTGACGCGGTAGCGGGCAACTACGAGCAGTACTTC. Residues: CASSDAVAGNYEQYF.

This sequence joins TRBV11-1 and TRBJ1-4; 12 nucleotides line up with TRBD1. Germline CDR1 and CDR2: SGHAT and FQDESV (reference sequence). This CDR3 comprises 16 residues. The V and J ends lost 5 bases and 8 bases, in that order; junction bases with no gene match: 9. CDR3 protein: CASSHGTGGFSEKLFF. The CDR3 region has the DNA TGTGCCAGCAGCCACGGGACAGGGGGCTTTTCGGAAAAACTGTTTTTT.

This clone was recorded once. This rearrangement joins TRBV11-2 to TRBJ1-5, with D tentatively TRBD1 (5 bases). Trimming took off 6 bases at V and 4 bases at J, with 13 bases between the two ends. The germline gives CDR1 SGHAT, CDR2 FQNNGV. The CDR3 length is 14 residues. DNA for the CDR3: TGTGCCAGCAGTTGGGGGGGATCGAATCAGCCCCAGCATTTT. Translation: CASSWGGSNQPQHF.

The V gene is TRBV9, the J gene TRBJ2-7, with D possibly being TRBD2 (6 bases). Between the trimmed V and J ends, which lost 3 bases and 2 bases, there was a span of 21 bases. CDR1 SGDLS and CDR2 YYNGEE come from the germline V gene. CDR3 length: 17 amino acids. CDR3: CASSEGLARPGAYEQYF. The CDR3 nucleotides are TGTGCCAGCAGCGAGGGGCTAGCGCGCCCTGGGGCCTACGAGCAGTACTTC.

The chain has TRBV5-6 and TRBJ1-2; D is uncertain. The V and J ends lost 2 bases and 0 bases respectively, with 20 bases between them. Germline CDR1 SGHDT, CDR2 YYEEEE. The CDR3 runs 18 residues. The CDR3 coding sequence is TGTGCCAGCAGCTTTCGGATCCCGACGCACAACCCTAACTATGGCTACACCTTC. This translates into CASSFRIPTHNPNYGYTF.

Details on this clone: This CDR3 is also generated by other DNA sequences in the sample. The chain couples TRBV18 to TRBJ2-2; D gene ambiguous. The CDR3 has 15 residues. Trimming left V 3 bases short and J 2 bases short, with 10 bases between. Germline CDR1 and CDR2: KGHSH and LQKENI. The CDR3: CASSPQDSNTGELFF. The CDR3 DNA follows: TGTGCCAGCTCACCCCAAGACTCAAACACCGGGGAGCTGTTTTTT.

This clone was counted a single time. The chain has TRBV28 and TRBJ1-3, with 9 positions matching TRBD1. The CDR3 is made up of 16 amino acids. After removal of 2 bases from V and 4 bases from J, the junction contained 6 bases not matched to a gene. The germline V gene has CDR1 MDHEN and CDR2 SYDVKM. CDR3 nucleotide sequence: TGTGCCAGCAGTTTAGGTACAGGGGGCGACGGAAACACCATATATTTT. This codes for CASSLGTGGDGNTIYF.

The chain recombines TRBV7-6 with TRBJ2-3; D perhaps matches TRBD1 (6 bases). V shed 5 bases and J shed 1 base, with 16 bases lying between them. Germline CDR1 SGHVS, CDR2 FNYEAQ. The CDR3 is 16 amino acids. The DNA of the CDR3 is TGTGCCAGCAGCCCTCCCGGGACAATGGGCACAGATACGCAGTATTTT. Translation gives CASSPPGTMGTDTQYF.

The chain uses TRBV7-9 and TRBJ2-7, with 11 bases that match TRBD2. The V and J ends lost 5 bases and 1 base, in that order; junction bases with no gene match: 7. This CDR3 has 16 amino acids. Germline lookup yields CDR1 SEHNR and CDR2 FQNEAQ (reference sequence). The CDR3 DNA is TGTGCCAGCAGCCAGACCGGGACTAGCGGATCCTACGAGCAGTACTTC. It is translated as CASSQTGTSGSYEQYF.

The chain recombines TRBV4-1 with TRBJ1-2; TRBD1 is a possible D gene (6 bases). V lost 1 base, J lost 2 bases, and 17 bases lay in between. Per the germline V gene, CDR1 is MGHRA and CDR2 is YSYEKL. The CDR3 consists of 17 residues. As DNA, the CDR3 is TGCGCCAGCAGCCAAGGGAGGGGGGCAGGGCTGAACTATGGCTACACCTTC. It is translated as CASSQGRGAGLNYGYTF.

The chain uses TRBV7-9 and TRBJ2-7; D possibly matches TRBD1 or TRBD2 (5 bases each). CDR3 length: 17 amino acids. The V end lost 5 bases, the J end lost 0 bases, and 20 bases lay between the germline ends. Germline V CDR1 and CDR2: SEHNR, FQNEAQ (reference sequence). CDR3 bases: TGTGCCAGCAGCCCCGTAAGGGGAGTTCGGTCCTCCTACGAGCAGTACTTC. As protein: CASSPVRGVRSSYEQYF. The full variable domain, its missing parts supplied by reference TRBV7-9 and TRBJ2-7, is DTGVSQNPRHKITKRGQNVTFRCDPISEHNRLYWYRQTLGQGPEFLTYFQNEAQLEKSRLLSDRFSAERPKGSFSTLEIQRTEQGDSAMYLCASSPVRGVRSSYEQYFGPGTRLTVT.

The CDR3 DNA is TGTGCCAGCAGCCGGGACAGGGAATACACTGAAGCTTTCTTT. Protein product: CASSRDREYTEAFF. The rearrangement uses TRBV5-8 and TRBJ1-1; 9 bases are a match to TRBD1. CDR3 length equals 14 residues. Trimming cost V 4 bases and J 3 bases; bases outside gene matches: 4. Per germline, CDR1 SGHTS and CDR2 YDEGEE.

The V call is TRBV28, the J call TRBJ2-7; D tentatively fits TRBD1 or TRBD2 (5 bases each). Germline V gene sequence: CDR1 MDHEN, CDR2 SYDVKM. This CDR3 comprises 12 residues. V lost 8 bases and J lost 4, with 12 bases in between. CDR3 sequence: CASRDAAYEQYF. DNA of the CDR3: TGTGCCAGCCGGGACGCCGCTTACGAGCAGTACTTC.